This T cell receptor (beta chain) was retrieved from a study of beta chain features in type 1 diabetes. Study-level findings and limits: Shorter TCRB CDR3s, moderately but significantly so, marked every one of the four CD4+ subsets in Type 1 diabetes patients.

Worth noting for this clone: Its antigen remains unknown.

The isolated RNA, all of it, was reverse transcribed, so expressed TCRB transcripts were what got sequenced. Using immunoSEQ multiplex PCR, the repertoire was profiled, and TCRdb retains in-frame clones only, with some absent. The table has 300,000 to 400,000 clones, approximately 13% seen once. There are 15 residues in the CDR3. Germline V gene data show CDR1 as SEHNR and CDR2 as FQNEAQ (reference sequence). The ends lost 5 bases at V and 0 bases at J; junction bases unmatched: 3. The chain uses TRBV7-9 and TRBJ1-1; TRBD1 agrees at 10 bases. The sample was naive CD4+ T cells from blood. This clonotype originated in a woman aged 18-29 years with type 1 diabetes. The CDR3 DNA reads TGTGCCAGCAGCAGACAGGGGGCCATGAACACTGAAGCTTTCTTT. Translated, it gives CASSRQGAMNTEAFF.